Listed below are T cell receptor beta chains from one sample, sequenced in a study of OX40 agonist ivuxolimab in advanced cancers. Using immunoSEQ multiplex PCR, the repertoire was profiled, and TCRdb retains in-frame clones only, with some absent. This sample has 45,000 to 60,000 clones, with more than 75% found just once. Sequencing was performed on CD4+ or CD8+ T cells sorted from blood, taken in a trial of the OX40 agonist ivuxolimab. These receptors were obtained from an adult with an advanced solid tumor such as melanoma, head and neck, liver or kidney cancer. The CDR3 runs from the conserved cysteine through the conserved F or W. The order of the fields is D gene, clone size, V gene, J gene, CDR3 DNA, CDR3 protein. D genes are given only for firm matches. Only part of the rows carry a size: once, few, many, or a class if the clone is expanded.

>NA|NA|TRBV12-5|TRBJ1-1
TGTGCTAGTGGTTTTCTACAGGGTGAGTTGGGCGCTGAAGCTTTCTTT
CASGFLQGELGAEAFF
>TRBD1|NA|TRBV19|TRBJ1-5
TGTGCCAGTAACTTACAGGGGGCAGGGAATCAGCCCCAGCATTTT
CASNLQGAGNQPQHF
>TRBD1|NA|TRBV5-4|TRBJ1-6
TGTGCCAGCAGCTCAGGGACAGTTAATTCACCCCTCCACTTT
CASSSGTVNSPLHF
>NA|medium-sized|TRBV5-4|TRBJ1-5
TGTGCCAGCAGTTTCTACGGGGGAAATCAGCCCCAGCATTTT
CASSFYGGNQPQHF
>TRBD1|NA|TRBV5-5|TRBJ1-2
TGTGCCAGCAGCTTCGGGGACAGGGGATTTTTTGGCTACACCTTC
CASSFGDRGFFGYTF
>NA|NA|TRBV7-2|TRBJ1-1
TGTGCCAGCAGCCGAAAGGGTACTGAAGCTTTCTTT
CASSRKGTEAFF
>TRBD1|NA|TRBV2|TRBJ1-2
TGTGCCAGCAGCGGCGAGGGATGGACAGGGAAGGACTATGGCTACACCTTC
CASSGEGWTGKDYGYTF
>NA|NA|TRBV7-9|TRBJ2-7
TGTGCCAGCAGCCCCGACGAGCAGTACTTC
CASSPDEQYF
>NA|NA|TRBV4-1|TRBJ2-3
TGCGCCAGCAGCCAAGATATAGGGGCCTTCGTGGATACGCAGTATTTT
CASSQDIGAFVDTQYF
>NA|NA|TRBV9|TRBJ1-1
TGTGCCAGCAGCGTAGTGGGTTCCATGAACACTGAAGCTTTCTTT
CASSVVGSMNTEAFF
>NA|NA|TRBV27|TRBJ2-7
TGTGCCAGCAGTTTTGGCGAGACCCCCTACGAGCAGTACTTC
CASSFGETPYEQYF
>TRBD1|NA|TRBV11-2|TRBJ2-4
TGTGCCAGCAGTTGGGACAGCTCTTTTCAGTACTTC
CASSWDSSFQYF
>TRBD2|NA|TRBV6-5|TRBJ2-7
TGTGCCAGCGGGGCGGGAGGGGGCGAGCAGTACTTC
CASGAGGGEQYF
>NA|NA|TRBV6-5|TRBJ1-5
TGTGCCAGCAGTCCGAACAGGAATCAGCCCCAGCATTTT
CASSPNRNQPQHF
>TRBD1|NA|TRBV4-3|TRBJ1-1
TGCGCCAGCAGCCAAGAAGTGGCAGGGGGGATGAACACTGAAGCTTTCTTT
CASSQEVAGGMNTEAFF
>NA|NA|TRBV30|TRBJ2-3
TGTGCCTGGACCACAGATACGCAGTATTTT
CAWTTDTQYF